This TCR beta chain came from a study of graft-versus-host responses after intestinal transplantation. Regarding the study as a whole: The recipient marrow held GvH clones, and some of them showed up first in ileum or blood. Allograft graft-versus-host to host-versus-graft clonal ratios ran high in patients with graft-donor T cell macrochimerism. Circulating GvH clone levels at their peak were associated with HvG declines (early post-transplant).

As for this clone: Its target is unknown.

Some clones are missing from TCRdb's copy, which holds only in-frame ones; the method was immunoSEQ multiplex PCR. In the table there are 98,000 or so clones, 87% of which are singletons. The trim removed 6 bases at V and 5 bases at J, leaving 10 bases unmatched. CDR3 size: 16 residues. Germline V CDR1 and CDR2: SGHVS, FNYEAQ. V is TRBV7-6 and J is TRBJ1-6, with 7 nucleotides matching TRBD1. The TCR sequence derives from a human donor who received an intestinal transplant. The material was unstimulated CD4+ T cells sorted from spleen or lymph node cells, obtained before intestinal transplant. CDR3 coding DNA: TGTGCCAGCAGTTCAAGTCCGGGACAGAATAATTCACCCCTCCACTTT. Translated, it gives CASSSSPGQNNSPLHF.